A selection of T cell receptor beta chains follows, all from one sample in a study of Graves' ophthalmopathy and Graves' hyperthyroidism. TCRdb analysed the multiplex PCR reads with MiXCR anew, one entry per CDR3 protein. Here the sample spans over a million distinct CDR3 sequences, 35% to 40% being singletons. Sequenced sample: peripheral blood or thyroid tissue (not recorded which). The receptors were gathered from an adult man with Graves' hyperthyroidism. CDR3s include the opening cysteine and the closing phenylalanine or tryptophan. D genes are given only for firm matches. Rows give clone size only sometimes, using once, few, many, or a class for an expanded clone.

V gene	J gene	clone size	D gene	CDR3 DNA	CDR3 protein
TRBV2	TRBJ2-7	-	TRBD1	TGTGCCAGCAGTTTACCGAGAGAAGGGGGCAAGCAGTACTTC	CASSLPREGGKQYF
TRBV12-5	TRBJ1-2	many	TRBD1	TGTGCTAGTGGCCCTGGGACAGGGAGAGGCGGCTACACCTTC	CASGPGTGRGGYTF
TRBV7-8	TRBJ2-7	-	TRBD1	TGTGCCAGCAGGATCCAGGGGGCCGCCGGGGAGCTGTACTTC	CASRIQGAAGELYF
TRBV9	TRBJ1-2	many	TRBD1	TGTGCCAGCAGCGCAGCGGGACAGGGGCCTCGCGGCTACACCTTC	CASSAAGQGPRGYTF
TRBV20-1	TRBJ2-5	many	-	TGCAGTGCTAGTTTCGGCTGGGAGTACTTC	CSASFGWEYF
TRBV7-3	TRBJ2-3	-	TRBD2	TGTGCCAGCAGCCGGGGAGCGGGAGAGGCAGATACGCAGTATTTT	CASSRGAGEADTQYF
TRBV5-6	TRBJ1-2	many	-	TGTGCCAGCAGCTTTGGCCGGGGACGCTACACCTTC	CASSFGRGRYTF
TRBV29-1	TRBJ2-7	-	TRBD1	TGCAGCGTTACTCGGACAGGGGATTACGAGCAGTACTTC	CSVTRTGDYEQYF
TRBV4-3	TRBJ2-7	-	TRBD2	TGCGCCAGCAGCCAAGACCCTAGCGGGGGGGTCGAGCAGTACTTC	CASSQDPSGGVEQYF
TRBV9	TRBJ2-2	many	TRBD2	TGTGCCAGCAGCCCAAGGACTAGCGGGAAGTCCGGGGAGCTGTTTTTT	CASSPRTSGKSGELFF
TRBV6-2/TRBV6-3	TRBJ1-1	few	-	TGTGCCAGCATATCCGGGTGGAACACTGAAGCTTTCTTT	CASISGWNTEAFF
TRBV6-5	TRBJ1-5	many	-	TGTGCCAGCACCATGACCATCGGCAATCAGCCCCAGCATTTT	CASTMTIGNQPQHF
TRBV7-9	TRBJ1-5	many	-	TGTGCCAGCAGCTTAGCGAGGGGAAGCGGGAATCAGCCCCAGCATTTT	CASSLARGSGNQPQHF
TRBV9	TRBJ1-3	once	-	TGTGCCAGCAGCGTAGAACCCCGTGCGGCAGGCTCTGGAAACACCATATATTTT	CASSVEPRAAGSGNTIYF
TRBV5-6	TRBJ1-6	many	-	TGTGCCAGCAGTTCCGGGGGGGGAAATTCACCCCTCCACTTT	CASSSGGGNSPLHF
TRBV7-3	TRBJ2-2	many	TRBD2	TGTGCCAGCAGCTTAAAGGGTAGCGGGAGTGCCGGGGAGCTGTTTTTT	CASSLKGSGSAGELFF
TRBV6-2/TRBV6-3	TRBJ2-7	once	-	TGCGCCAGCAGTTACTCGCAGGGGATAAGTTACGAGCAGTACTTC	CASSYSQGISYEQYF
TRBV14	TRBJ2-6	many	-	TGTGCCAGCAGCCTAAGTAAGGTCTCTGGGGCCAACGTCCTGACTTTC	CASSLSKVSGANVLTF
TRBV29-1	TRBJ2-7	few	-	TGCAGCGGGGGATACGAGCAGTACTTC	CSGGYEQYF
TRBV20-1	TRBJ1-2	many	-	TGCAGTGCTAAACAGGACGCCTATGGCTACACCTTC	CSAKQDAYGYTF
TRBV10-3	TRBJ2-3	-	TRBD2	TGTGCCAGCAGTGAAGCCTCGACTAGCATCTCCCTTACGCAGTATTTT	CASSEASTSISLTQYF
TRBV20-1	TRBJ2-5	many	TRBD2	TGCAGTGCTAGAGATGATAGCGGGAGGGCCGAGACCCAGTACTTC	CSARDDSGRAETQYF
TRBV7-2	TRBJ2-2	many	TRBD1	TGTGCCGGACAGGGGAACACCGGGGAGCTGTTTTTT	CAGQGNTGELFF
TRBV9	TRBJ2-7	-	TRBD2	TGTGCCAGCAGACAAGGAAGGCGGGAGGGTTACGAGCAGTACTTC	CASRQGRREGYEQYF
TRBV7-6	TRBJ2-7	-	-	TGTGCCAGCAGCTTAATGCACGAGCAGCACTTC	CASSLMHEQHF
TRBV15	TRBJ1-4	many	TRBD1	TGTGCCACCAGCCGGACAGGGCGGGATGAAAAACTGTTTTTT	CATSRTGRDEKLFF
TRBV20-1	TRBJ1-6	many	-	TGCAGTGCTAGACCCTCGGGGGGGATCAATTCACCCCTCCACTTT	CSARPSGGINSPLHF
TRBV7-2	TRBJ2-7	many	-	TGTGCCAGCAGCTTAGGTCTTGGGTGGGAGGACTACGAGCAGTACTTC	CASSLGLGWEDYEQYF
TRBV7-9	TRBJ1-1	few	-	TGTGCCAGCAGGAGGTTCTCAAATGAAGCTTTCTTT	CASRRFSNEAFF
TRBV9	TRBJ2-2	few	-	TGTGCCAGCAGCGTTTGGACCGGGGAGCTGTTTTTT	CASSVWTGELFF
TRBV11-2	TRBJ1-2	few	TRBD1	TGTGCCAGCAGCACGCCGGGACAGGGGAACTATGGCTACACCTTC	CASSTPGQGNYGYTF
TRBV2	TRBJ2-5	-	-	TGTGCCAGCAGTGGGGGACACAAGGAGACCCAGTACTTC	CASSGGHKETQYF
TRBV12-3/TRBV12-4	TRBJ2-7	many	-	TGTGCCAGCAGTTCTCACAGACTGAATTCCCACTACGAGCAGTACTTC	CASSSHRLNSHYEQYF
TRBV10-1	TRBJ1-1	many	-	TGCGCCAGCAGGGCTGATCCGAGGCCCCAAACTGAAGCTTTCTTT	CASRADPRPQTEAFF
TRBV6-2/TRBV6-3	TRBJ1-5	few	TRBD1	TGTGCCAGCAGTTACCCCGGACAGGGAGCTCAGCCCCAGCATTTT	CASSYPGQGAQPQHF
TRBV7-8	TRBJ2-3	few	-	TGTGCCAGCAGCTTTATGTCAGATACGCAGTATTTT	CASSFMSDTQYF
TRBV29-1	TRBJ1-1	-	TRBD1	TGCAGCGTGGCGACAGGGGGTAGGAACACTGAAGCTTTCTTT	CSVATGGRNTEAFF
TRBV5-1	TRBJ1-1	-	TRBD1	TGCGCCAGCAGCCGACAGGGTGGGAAGAACACTCATAAAGAAGCTTTCTTT	CASSRQGGKNTHKEAFF
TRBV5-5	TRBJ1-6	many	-	TGTGCCAGCAGCGGGACGCGGAGCTCCTATAATTCACCCCTCCACTTT	CASSGTRSSYNSPLHF
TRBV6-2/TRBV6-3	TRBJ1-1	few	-	TGTGCCAGCCTATTGTCTCAGAACACTGAAGCTTTCTTT	CASLLSQNTEAFF
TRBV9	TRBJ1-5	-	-	TGTGCCAGCAGTTCTTGGGATAATCAGCCCCAGCATTTT	CASSSWDNQPQHF
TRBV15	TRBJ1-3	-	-	TGTGCCACCAGCAGAGGGGGAACGAGCTCTGGAAACACCATATATTTT	CATSRGGTSSGNTIYF
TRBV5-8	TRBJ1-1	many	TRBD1	TGTGCCAGCAGTTACAGGGGGCGTGAAGCTTTCTTT	CASSYRGREAFF
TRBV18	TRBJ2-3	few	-	TGTGCCAGCTCACCACCTCAAGCAACTGGCACAGATACGCAGTATTTT	CASSPPQATGTDTQYF
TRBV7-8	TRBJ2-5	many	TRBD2	TGTGCCAGCAGCACCTCTAGCGGGAGGGCCGAAAAGACCCAGTACTTC	CASSTSSGRAEKTQYF
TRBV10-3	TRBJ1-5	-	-	TGTGCCAGCAGTGAAATACAGGGTTACCAGCCCCAGCATTTT	CASSEIQGYQPQHF
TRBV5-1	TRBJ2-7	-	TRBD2	TGCGCCAGCAGCGCCCCGGGACTAGCTGCAACCTACGAGCAGTACTTC	CASSAPGLAATYEQYF
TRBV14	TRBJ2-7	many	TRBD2	TGTGCCAGCAGCCCTCGGGGCGGGAGTGGCGAGCAGTACTTC	CASSPRGGSGEQYF
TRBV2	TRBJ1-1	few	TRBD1	TGTGCCAGCAACGGACAGGGGGCCACTGAAGCTTTCTTT	CASNGQGATEAFF
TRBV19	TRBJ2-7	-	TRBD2	TGTGCTAGCCTAGCGGGAGACGACTACGAGCAGTACTTC	CASLAGDDYEQYF
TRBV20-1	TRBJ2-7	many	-	TGCAGTGCTGCACAGGACCCGGGGAACTACGAGCAGTACTTC	CSAAQDPGNYEQYF
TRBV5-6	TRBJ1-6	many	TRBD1	TGTGCCAGCAGCTTAGAACAGGGGGCCAATTCACCCCTCCACTTT	CASSLEQGANSPLHF